The 21 T cell receptor beta chains below all came from one sample that was sequenced in a study of identifying expanded T cells in peripheral blood. TCRdb keeps only in-frame clones here, not all; method: immunoSEQ multiplex PCR. This table has under 70,000 clones, more than 75% appearing once. Sequenced sample: blood. These receptors all come from a person aged 18 to 70 in good health.

This chain links TRBV30 with TRBJ2-2, with 8 bases aligning to TRBD2. The CDR3 extends over 14 amino acids. Losses at the gene ends were 0 bases for V and 4 bases for J; bases not matched to a gene: 1. CDR1 GTSNPN and CDR2 SVGIG come from the germline V gene (reference sequence). The CDR3 DNA reads as TGTGCCTGGAGTGTAGGGACTAGCACCGGGGAGCTGTTTTTT. Protein product: CAWSVGTSTGELFF. The complete variable domain, with remaining parts taken from reference TRBV30 and TRBJ2-2, reads SQTIHQWPATLVQPVGSPLSLECTVEGTSNPNLYWYRQAAGRGLQLLFYSVGIGQISSEVPQNLSASRPQDRQFILSSKKLLLSDSGFYLCAWSVGTSTGELFFGEGSRLTVL.

The chain uses TRBV6-4 and TRBJ2-3; TRBD1 agrees at 12 bases. CDR3 length equals 16 residues. Germline V lookup: CDR1 MRHNA, CDR2 SNTAGT. The trim removed 0 bases at V and 4 bases at J, leaving 2 bases unmatched. CDR3 sequence: CASSDSGQGAPDTQYF. The CDR3 bases are TGTGCCAGCAGTGACTCGGGACAGGGGGCCCCAGATACGCAGTATTTT.

This chain joins TRBV4-3 and TRBJ2-3; unclear D gene. The V end lost 3 bases, the J end lost 0 bases, and 10 bases lay between the germline ends. The CDR3 sequence is 15 residues long. Germline assignment: CDR1 LGHNA and CDR2 YSLEER. The CDR3, as DNA: TGCGCCAGCAGCCAGAGGAGAGCTAGCACAGATACGCAGTATTTT. This sequence encodes CASSQRRASTDTQYF.

A remark on this clone: The germline gene is not matched at one end of the junction; a read error may be the cause. V gene TRBV2 combines with J gene TRBJ2-7; D unresolved. CDR1 and CDR2 (germline): SNHLY, FYNNEI. The CDR3 has 12 residues. The DNA for the CDR3 is TGTGCCAGCAGGGAAGAAAGCTACGAGCAGTACTTC. It encodes CASREESYEQYF.

The table lists this clone with a few counts. The J gene is TRBJ2-2, the V gene TRBV19, with D possibly TRBD2 on 6 matching bases. The CDR3 runs to 13 residues. The V end was cut by 6 bases, the J end by 2 bases, with 7 bases between. Germline V CDR1 and CDR2: LNHDA, SQIVND (reference sequence). CDR3 residues: CASRRDNTGELFF. The CDR3 bases are TGTGCCAGTAGGCGGGATAACACCGGGGAGCTGTTTTTT.

The chain uses TRBV2 and TRBJ1-2; D is uncertain. Trimming took 2 bases from V and 8 from J, leaving 9 bases between them. Germline V gene sequence: CDR1 SNHLY, CDR2 FYNNEI. This CDR3 comprises 12 residues. The CDR3: CASSEQVVGYTF. The CDR3 DNA follows: TGTGCCAGCAGTGAACAGGTTGTGGGCTACACCTTC.

This clone was picked up a small number of times. CDR3 nucleotides: TGTGCCAGCAGTGACTCAGGACAGGGGCTCGATACGCAGTATTTT. Translating gives CASSDSGQGLDTQYF. The J gene is TRBJ2-3, the V gene TRBV6-4; 9 nucleotides agree with TRBD1. The junction had 4 bases not matched to a gene; V was cut back by 0 bases and J by 6 bases. Germline V gene lookup returns CDR1 MRHNA and CDR2 SNTAGT. The CDR3 has 15 residues.

The chain links TRBV11-3 to TRBJ2-2; D might be TRBD2 (5 bases). The CDR3 runs 15 residues. Looked up from germline, CDR1 is SGHNT and CDR2 is YENEEA. V dropped 1 base and J dropped 4 bases, with 10 bases sitting between them. Here the CDR3 reads CASSLGPGITGELFF. The CDR3 nucleotides read TGTGCCAGCAGCTTAGGCCCGGGGATCACCGGGGAGCTGTTTTTT. The full variable domain, with the rest looked up from reference TRBV11-3 and TRBJ2-2, is EAGVVQSPRYKIIEKKQPVAFWCNPISGHNTLYWYLQNLGQGPELLIRYENEEAVDDSQLPKDRFSAERLKGVDSTLKIQPAELGDSAVYLCASSLGPGITGELFFGEGSRLTVL.

This chain connects TRBV28 to TRBJ1-1; TRBD1 is a possible D gene (5 bases). V was shortened by 2 bases and J by 2 bases, with 6 bases between the two germline ends. From germline, CDR1 is MDHEN and CDR2 SYDVKM. The CDR3 covers 13 residues. The CDR3 loop is CASSLRGNTEAFF. Written as DNA, the CDR3 is TGTGCCAGCAGTTTAAGGGGCAACACTGAAGCTTTCTTT.

This clone is a singleton in its sample. V gene TRBV5-1 combines with J gene TRBJ1-4, with 7 bases that match TRBD1. J gave up 4 bases and V 0 bases, and 6 bases lay outside the gene matches. The germline V gene has CDR1 SGHRS and CDR2 YFSETQ. CDR3 length equals 16 residues. CDR3 in DNA: TGCGCCAGCAGCTTGGCCTCGGGACAGAGTAATGAAAAACTGTTTTTT. It encodes CASSLASGQSNEKLFF.

This chain links TRBV11-2 with TRBJ2-1, with D perhaps given as TRBD1 or TRBD2 (6 bases each). From germline, CDR1 is SGHAT and CDR2 FQNNGV. Trimming removed 1 base from V and 2 bases from J, with 9 bases in between. The CDR3 length is 15 residues. CDR3 in amino acids: CASSLVRGPYNEQFF. The CDR3 DNA reads TGTGCCAGCAGCTTAGTTCGGGGGCCCTACAATGAGCAGTTCTTC.

The table lists this clone with many counts. This chain uses TRBV9 with TRBJ2-1, with 7 bases lining up with TRBD2. Trimming removed 0 bases from V and 6 bases from J; junction bases left unmatched: 6. CDR3 length: 15 residues. Germline CDR1 SGDLS, CDR2 YYNGEE. The CDR3 spells CASSVGGGGSNEQFF. The DNA for the CDR3 is TGTGCCAGCAGCGTAGGGGGAGGCGGGAGCAATGAGCAGTTCTTC.

J is TRBJ1-4 and V is TRBV4-2; TRBD1 is a possible D gene (5 bases). In germline, CDR1 is LGHNA, CDR2 YNFKEQ. The CDR3 is 16 residues long. V lost 0 bases, J lost 8 bases, and 16 bases lay in between. The CDR3 DNA is TGTGCCAGCAGCCAAGATGGTGGGGGGTCTGGAGAAAAACTGTTTTTT. It codes for CASSQDGGGSGEKLFF.

The chain links TRBV6-5 to TRBJ1-4; 9 nucleotides agree with TRBD1. CDR3 length equals 14 residues. Germline V gene sequence: CDR1 MNHEY, CDR2 SVGAGI. The ends lost 6 bases at V and 2 bases at J; junction bases unmatched: 1. CDR3 residues: CASRGQGTNEKLFF. The CDR3 DNA follows: TGTGCCAGCAGAGGACAGGGGACTAATGAAAAACTGTTTTTT.

The gene calls are TRBV19 and TRBJ2-7; D perhaps matches TRBD1 (5 bases). V was pared by 3 bases and J by 6 bases, with 12 bases between. Per the germline V gene, CDR1 is LNHDA and CDR2 is SQIVND (reference sequence). There are 13 residues in the CDR3. The CDR3 DNA reads as TGTGCCAGTAGTATCCAACCAGGGCTCGAGCAGTACTTC. This gives the protein CASSIQPGLEQYF.

The chain combines TRBV11-1 with TRBJ1-4; 9 bases fit TRBD1. The CDR3 sequence is 15 residues long. The germline CDR1 and CDR2 sequences are SGHAT and FQDESV (reference sequence). V lost 5 bases and J lost 7; bases outside the gene matches: 8. Here the CDR3 DNA reads TGTGCCAGCAGCGCAGACAGGGGGTCTTGTGAAAAACTGTTTTTT. Translating gives CASSADRGSCEKLFF. Full variable domain (outside the CDR3, taken from reference TRBV11-1 and TRBJ1-4): EAEVAQSPRYKITEKSQAVAFWCDPISGHATLYWYRQILGQGPELLVQFQDESVVDDSQLPKDRFSAERLKGVDSTLKIQPAELGDSAMYLCASSADRGSCEKLFFGSGTQLSVL.

The chain carries TRBV7-8 and TRBJ2-5; 10 bases fit TRBD1. Trimming at V came to 0 bases and at J to 3 bases, leaving 10 bases not matched to a gene. In germline, CDR1 is SGHVS, CDR2 FQNEAQ. CDR3 size: 18 residues. The CDR3 sequence: CASSLAWEVGTGEETQYF. CDR3 coding DNA: TGTGCCAGCAGCTTAGCTTGGGAAGTAGGGACAGGGGAAGAGACCCAGTACTTC.

The chain carries TRBV29-1 and TRBJ2-7; a weak D match, TRBD2 (5 bases). Deletions cut 6 bases from V and 3 bases from J, with 18 bases between. Germline CDR1 SQVTM, CDR2 ANQGSEA. The CDR3 runs 14 residues. The CDR3 spells CSVGDGFYDYEQYF. The CDR3 DNA sequence: TGCAGCGTGGGAGACGGATTCTACGACTACGAGCAGTACTTC.

The chain couples TRBV5-1 to TRBJ1-3; D gene unclear. The length of the CDR3 is 13 residues. Deletions cut 0 bases from V and 4 bases from J, with 5 bases between. CDR1 and CDR2 (germline): SGHRS, YFSETQ. The CDR3, as DNA: TGCGCCAGCAGCTTGGTCCCAGGAAACACCATATATTTT. Translated, it gives CASSLVPGNTIYF.

This sequence joins TRBV7-3 and TRBJ2-6; the D gene is possibly TRBD1 (6 bases). Trimming took 4 bases from V and 0 from J, leaving 16 bases between them. From germline, CDR1 is SGHTA and CDR2 FQGTGA. This CDR3 region has 18 residues. In nucleotides, the CDR3 is TGTGCCAGCAGCTCCCTACCGGACAGTACCTCTGGGGCCAACGTCCTGACTTTC. Translated: CASSSLPDSTSGANVLTF.

The CDR3 sequence: CASSGTGGGYTF. In DNA form, the CDR3 reads TGTGCCAGCAGTGGGACAGGGGGAGGCTACACCTTC. This chain uses TRBV25-1 with TRBJ1-2; TRBD1 matches 10 bases. This CDR3 contains 12 residues. The germline gives CDR1 MGHDK, CDR2 SYGVNS. The junction had 1 base not matched to a gene; V was cut back by 4 bases and J by 8 bases.